The 14 T cell receptor beta chains listed next were all sequenced from one sample in a study of radiation and T cells in renal cell carcinoma. The repertoire was sequenced with immunoSEQ multiplex PCR; TCRdb's copy has only in-frame clones and lacks some. Among about 47,000 clones listed, more than 80% were seen once. Specified time point: blood 2 weeks post-SBRT. Treatment indicated: 15 Gy SBRT to primary tumor, nephrectomy 4 weeks later. Sequencing was performed on blood, taken from a patient whose treatment included radiotherapy and nephrectomy. Receptor source: a woman between 70 and 85 years old with renal cell carcinoma.

This chain connects TRBV5-1 to TRBJ1-5; D possibly corresponds to TRBD1 (5 bases). Germline values: CDR1 SGHRS, CDR2 YFSETQ. V lost 0 bases to trimming and J lost 7 bases, with 11 bases between them. CDR3 length: 14 residues. CDR3 sequence reads: CASSLEGREQPQHF. DNA of the CDR3: TGCGCCAGCAGCTTGGAAGGCAGGGAACAGCCCCAGCATTTT.

The genes are TRBV9 and TRBJ2-6; possibly TRBD2 for D (7 bases). The ends were cut back, 4 bases at V and 4 bases at J, with 18 bases in the middle. The CDR3 sequence is 17 residues long. Germline CDR1 and CDR2: SGDLS and YYNGEE. CDR3: CASSPARGGPGANVLTF. Written as DNA, the CDR3 is TGTGCCAGCAGCCCCGCTAGGGGGGGGCCCGGGGCCAACGTCCTGACTTTC.

This clone was recorded once. J is TRBJ2-1 and V is TRBV5-1, with unresolved D. The germline gives CDR1 SGHRS, CDR2 YFSETQ. The V and J ends lost 2 bases and 2 bases respectively, with 11 bases between them. This CDR3 region has 15 residues. CDR3 coding DNA: TGCGCCAGCAGCTTAGCCAGCGCAACCTACAATGAGCAGTTCTTC. It specifies CASSLASATYNEQFF. The variable domain in full, completed from reference TRBV5-1 and TRBJ2-1, reads KAGVTQTPRYLIKTRGQQVTLSCSPISGHRSVSWYQQTPGQGLQFLFEYFSETQRNKGNFPGRFSGRQFSNSRSEMNVSTLELGDSALYLCASSLASATYNEQFFGPGTRLTVL.

V and J are TRBV6-1 and TRBJ2-7, with D perhaps being TRBD1 or TRBD2 (5 bases each). This CDR3 comprises 13 residues. From germline, CDR1 is MNHNS and CDR2 SASEGT. Trimming pared 5 bases from V and 3 bases from J, leaving 11 bases between. CDR3 sequence (DNA): TGTGCCAGCAGTCCGGGACGGCTCTACGAGCAGTACTTC. It yields the protein CASSPGRLYEQYF.

The gene calls are TRBV7-2 and TRBJ1-5, with D unclear. The germline V and J ends were trimmed by 1 base and 5 bases, with 12 bases remaining between them. The germline CDR1 and CDR2 sequences are SGHTA and FQGNSA. CDR3 size: 15 residues. CDR3 protein: CASSLDGQLHQPQHF. The CDR3 DNA follows: TGTGCCAGCAGCTTAGACGGGCAGCTACATCAGCCCCAGCATTTT.

The chain is built from TRBV20-1 and TRBJ2-1, with D hard to call. The V gene lost 3 bases and the J gene lost 6 bases, with 6 bases spanning the gap. The CDR3 contains 11 residues. Germline values: CDR1 DFQATT, CDR2 SNEGSKA (reference sequence). The CDR3 DNA reads as TGCAGTGCTAGCACCATCAATGAGCAGTTCTTC. Translation gives CSASTINEQFF.

The rearrangement uses TRBV6-5 and TRBJ2-1; 7 bases agree with TRBD1. CDR3 length: 13 residues. V lost 5 bases and J lost 7; bases outside the gene matches: 5. Germline loops: CDR1 MNHEY, CDR2 SVGAGI. This CDR3 reads CASSLYRGNEQFF. The CDR3 DNA follows: TGTGCCAGCAGTCTTTACAGGGGTAATGAGCAGTTCTTC.

The CDR3 here is CASSRGREPGELFF. CDR3 in DNA: TGTGCCAGCTCGCGAGGGCGGGAACCCGGGGAGCTGTTTTTT. V gene TRBV18 combines with J gene TRBJ2-2; D might be TRBD2 (6 bases). CDR1 and CDR2 from the germline V gene are KGHSH and LQKENI. V was cut by 6 bases and J by 6 bases, with 14 bases left in between. The CDR3 sequence is 14 residues long.

The gene calls are TRBV6-1 and TRBJ1-5; 11 bases fit TRBD1. The V and J ends lost 1 base and 6 bases, in that order; junction bases with no gene match: 2. Germline assignment: CDR1 MNHNS and CDR2 SASEGT. CDR3 length: 15 amino acids. The DNA for the CDR3 is TGTGCCAGCAGTGAAGGGACAGGGGGCTTTCAGCCCCAGCATTTT. Its protein is CASSEGTGGFQPQHF.

The V gene is TRBV6-1, the J gene TRBJ1-5, with 12 positions matching TRBD1. Germline CDR1 MNHNS, CDR2 SASEGT. The CDR3 length is 14 residues. V gave up 6 bases and J gave up 5 bases; unmatched junction bases: 2. DNA of the CDR3: TGTGCCAGCAGGGGGACAGGGGGCTATCAGCCCCAGCATTTT. Translating gives CASRGTGGYQPQHF.

This clone was observed once. This sequence joins TRBV7-2 and TRBJ2-3, with 7 bases lining up with TRBD1. Per germline, CDR1 SGHTA and CDR2 FQGNSA. This CDR3 region has 14 residues. The junction had 5 bases not matched to a gene; V was cut back by 4 bases and J by 4 bases. This CDR3 is CASSSDQGADTQYF. For the CDR3, the DNA is TGTGCCAGCAGCTCGGACCAGGGGGCAGATACGCAGTATTTT.

V usage is TRBV6-5 and J usage is TRBJ2-6; 7 positions agree with TRBD1. With V trimmed by 7 bases and J by 4 bases, 7 bases remained unmatched. CDR1 and CDR2 from the germline V gene are MNHEY and SVGAGI. The CDR3 spans 15 residues. CDR3 DNA sequence: TGTGCCAGCACTGACAGGGTGTGGGGGGCCAACGTCCTGACTTTC. Translating gives CASTDRVWGANVLTF.

This chain connects TRBV5-1 to TRBJ2-7; 11 nucleotides agree with TRBD2. The germline V gene has CDR1 SGHRS and CDR2 YFSETQ. V lost 1 base, J lost 2 bases, and 5 bases stayed unmatched. The CDR3 loop spans 16 amino acids. The CDR3 coding sequence is TGCGCCAGCAGCTTGAGGCGACTAGCGGGGACCTACGAGCAGTACTTC. Residues: CASSLRRLAGTYEQYF.

The chain carries TRBV21-1 and TRBJ2-7; no DNA check was done on the table's D call, TRBD2. TRBV21-1 is a pseudogene. This CDR3 region has 12 residues. The CDR3 bases are TGTGCCAGCATCCGCGCTTCCTACGAGCAGTACTTC. Translated, it gives CASIRASYEQYF.